This T cell receptor beta chain was identified during a study of identical twins (dated by TCRdb to 2015 to 2016). For the wider study: To test whether fetal clonotypes persist, this study deep-sequenced TCR alpha and beta repertoires from monozygotic twins, from unrelated adults of various ages, and from cord blood. To rule out contamination, the twin experiments were replicated at different times with different library preparation protocols. Points the paper makes about the study in general: Out-of-frame TCR alpha sequences shared between twins showed an excess of low generation-probability sequences compared with coincidental sharing between unrelated individuals. In beta out-of-frame sequences, excess twin sharing was weaker, because having fewer shared sequences lowered the signal-to-noise ratio. Because the same donors could not be followed over many years, conclusions were based on cross-sectional statistical analysis. In monozygotic twins, out-of-frame TCR alpha sharing was systematically underestimated by recombination models, although the models agreed with sharing between unrelated individuals. Abundant cord blood beta clonotypes had fewer insertions, young adult naive repertoires showed a similar but weaker trend, and memory repertoires showed no such trend. Zero-insertion analyses could be partly confounded by invariant T cells such as MAIT and iNKT, though diverse VJ usage argued against such confounding for most clonotypes.

As to this clonotype: Its antigen is still unknown. Base qualities are not at hand, and no much larger clone is one base apart.

Library preparation employed 5' RACE. The run used an Illumina HiSeq 2000. Template switching added a universal primer binding site, and the final cDNA carried a unique molecular identifier that allowed TCR cDNA molecules to be counted accurately. Specific primers in the conserved constant-segment region were used to synthesize first-strand cDNA for TCR alpha and beta chains. To control for contamination, every cDNA library was double barcoded, receiving both a SMART-Mk sample barcode and Illumina barcodes. TruSeq adapter sequences, together with Illumina sample barcodes, were added in two successive PCR steps. TCR alpha and beta cDNA libraries were sequenced on the Illumina HiSeq platform with custom primers. The paper's processing steps were these. MiGEC was used to process raw reads and extract unique molecular identifiers, and MiXCR was used to find CDR3 positions. For each individual, recombination models were inferred using an EM algorithm with the repgenHMM and IGoR tools. Shared clonotype analysis was performed with the tcR package in R, normalizing sharing by the product of cloneset sizes. To study raw recombination free of thymic and clonal selection effects, out-of-frame nonproductive sequences were analyzed. TCRdb applied fastp at Q25 and MiXCR to the public reads, then kept only in-frame beta chains. All rows with the same CDR3 protein become a single entry with the most common DNA and genes. TCRdb assigned the V and J calls; the authors' analysis was not used. Recorded for this sample are some 590,000 distinct CDR3 sequences; just under 10% of them occurred a single time. The ten largest clonotypes hold 2.5% to 3.5% of the sample.

All donors were healthy Caucasians. Three pairs of female monozygotic twins, all aged 18 to 29 years, made up the twin cohort. RNA for TCR libraries was isolated from peripheral blood mononuclear cells. CDR1 and CDR2, looked up from the germline V gene (reference sequence), are DFQATT and SNEGSKA. There are 13 amino acids in the CDR3, from cysteine to phenylalanine inclusive. The kept DNA is CDR3 alone, 39 bases in frame from the first base. At the junction V is shortened by 1 base and J by 2 bases, with 7 bases in between. The same sample was also used in a study of yellow fever vaccine responses in identical twins. The second study also describes: The authors reported that the T cell response to vaccination in identical twins appeared partly convergent and partly personalized. In identical twins, the study followed T cell clones that responded to the vaccine with precision.

The rearranged segments are TRBV20-1 and TRBJ2-3; no D segment can be confidently identified. The sequence was obtained from a young woman in good health. Material for sequencing was PBMCs. The CDR3 is CSARGDLTDTQYF. The sequenced DNA: TGCAGTGCTAGAGGTGACCTCACAGATACGCAGTATTTT.